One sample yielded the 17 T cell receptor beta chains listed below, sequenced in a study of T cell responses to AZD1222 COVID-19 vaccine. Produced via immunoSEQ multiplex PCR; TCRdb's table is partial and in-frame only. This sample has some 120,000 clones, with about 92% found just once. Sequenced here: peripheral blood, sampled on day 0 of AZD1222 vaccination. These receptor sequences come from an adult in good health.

The CDR3 sequence is CASSLESGYTF. For the CDR3, the DNA is TGTGCCAGCAGCCTCGAAAGCGGCTACACCTTC. The rearrangement joins TRBV2 to TRBJ1-2, with D unresolved. The CDR3 runs 11 residues. The V gene lost 6 bases and the J gene lost 8 bases, with 10 bases spanning the gap. The germline CDR1 and CDR2 sequences are SNHLY and FYNNEI.

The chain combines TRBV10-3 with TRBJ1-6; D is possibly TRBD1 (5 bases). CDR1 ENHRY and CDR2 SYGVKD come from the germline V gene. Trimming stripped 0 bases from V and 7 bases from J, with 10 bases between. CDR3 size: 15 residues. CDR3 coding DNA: TGTGCCATCAGTGAGTCAAAGGGGCAGAATTCACCCCTCCACTTT. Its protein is CAISESKGQNSPLHF.

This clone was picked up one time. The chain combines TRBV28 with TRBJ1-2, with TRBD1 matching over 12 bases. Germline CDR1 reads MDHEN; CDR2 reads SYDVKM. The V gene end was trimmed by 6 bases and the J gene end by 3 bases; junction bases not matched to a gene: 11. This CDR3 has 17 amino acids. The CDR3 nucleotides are TGTGCCAGCAGCACCGGGACAGGGGGCAGAGGTGACTATGGCTACACCTTC. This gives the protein CASSTGTGGRGDYGYTF.

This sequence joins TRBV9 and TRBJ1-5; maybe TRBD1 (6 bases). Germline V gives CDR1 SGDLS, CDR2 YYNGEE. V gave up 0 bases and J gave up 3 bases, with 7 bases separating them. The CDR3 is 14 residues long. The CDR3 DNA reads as TGTGCCAGCAGCGTAGGACAGGTCAATCAGCCCCAGCATTTT. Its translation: CASSVGQVNQPQHF.

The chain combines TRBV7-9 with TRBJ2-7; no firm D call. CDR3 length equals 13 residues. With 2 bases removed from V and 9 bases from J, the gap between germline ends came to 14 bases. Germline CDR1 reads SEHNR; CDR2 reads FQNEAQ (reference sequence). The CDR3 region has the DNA TGTGCCAGCAGCTTATCTTCCCGGTCTAGGCAGTACTTC. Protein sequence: CASSLSSRSRQYF.

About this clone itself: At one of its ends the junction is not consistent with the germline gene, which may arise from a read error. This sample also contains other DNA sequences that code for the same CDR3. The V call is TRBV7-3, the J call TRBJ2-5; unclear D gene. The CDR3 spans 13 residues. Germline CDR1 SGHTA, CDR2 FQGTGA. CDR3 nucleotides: TGTGCCAGCAGCCTGCTGCCCCAAGAGACCCAATACTTC. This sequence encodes CASSLLPQETQYF.

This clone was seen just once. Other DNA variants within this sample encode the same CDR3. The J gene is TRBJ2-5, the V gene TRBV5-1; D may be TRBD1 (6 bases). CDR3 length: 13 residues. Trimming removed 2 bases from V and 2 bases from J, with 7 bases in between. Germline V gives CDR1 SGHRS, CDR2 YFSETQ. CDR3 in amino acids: CASSFGQQETQYF. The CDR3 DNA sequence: TGCGCCAGCAGCTTTGGACAGCAAGAGACCCAGTACTTC. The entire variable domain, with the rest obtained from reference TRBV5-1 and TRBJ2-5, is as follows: KAGVTQTPRYLIKTRGQQVTLSCSPISGHRSVSWYQQTPGQGLQFLFEYFSETQRNKGNFPGRFSGRQFSNSRSEMNVSTLELGDSALYLCASSFGQQETQYFGPGTRLLVL.

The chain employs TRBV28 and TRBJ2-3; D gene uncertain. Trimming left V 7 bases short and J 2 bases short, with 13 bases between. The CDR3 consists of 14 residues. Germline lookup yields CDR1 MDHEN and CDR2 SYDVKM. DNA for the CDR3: TGTGCCAGCACGGCATTCGGCTCCACAGATACGCAGTATTTT. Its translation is CASTAFGSTDTQYF.

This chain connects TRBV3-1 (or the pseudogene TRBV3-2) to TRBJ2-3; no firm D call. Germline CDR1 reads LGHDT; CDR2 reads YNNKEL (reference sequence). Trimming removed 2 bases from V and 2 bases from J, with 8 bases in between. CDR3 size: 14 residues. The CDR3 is CASSQSVLTDTQYF. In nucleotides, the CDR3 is TGTGCCAGCAGCCAAAGCGTCCTCACAGATACGCAGTATTTT.

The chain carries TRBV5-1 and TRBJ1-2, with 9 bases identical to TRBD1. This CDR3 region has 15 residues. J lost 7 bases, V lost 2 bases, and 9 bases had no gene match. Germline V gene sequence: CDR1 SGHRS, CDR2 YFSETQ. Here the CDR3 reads CASSFVGDRARGYTF. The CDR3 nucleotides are TGCGCCAGCAGCTTCGTTGGGGACAGGGCTCGTGGCTACACCTTC.

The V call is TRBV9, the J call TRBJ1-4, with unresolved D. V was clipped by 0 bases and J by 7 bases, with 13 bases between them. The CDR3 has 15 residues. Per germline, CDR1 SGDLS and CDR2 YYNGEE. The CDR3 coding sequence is TGTGCCAGCAGCGTAGGGGCGCAGATTAGTGAAAAACTGTTTTTT. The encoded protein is CASSVGAQISEKLFF.

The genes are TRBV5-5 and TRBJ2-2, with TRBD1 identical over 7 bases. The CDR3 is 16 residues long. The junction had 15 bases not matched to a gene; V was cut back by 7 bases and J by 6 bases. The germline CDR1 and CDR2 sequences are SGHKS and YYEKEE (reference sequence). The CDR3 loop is CASETRPIQGAGELFF. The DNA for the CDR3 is TGTGCCAGCGAAACTCGCCCAATCCAGGGGGCCGGGGAGCTGTTTTTT. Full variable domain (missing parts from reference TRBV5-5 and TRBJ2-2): DAGVTQSPTHLIKTRGQQVTLRCSPISGHKSVSWYQQVLGQGPQFIFQYYEKEERGRGNFPDRFSARQFPNYSSELNVNALLLGDSALYLCASETRPIQGAGELFFGEGSRLTVL.

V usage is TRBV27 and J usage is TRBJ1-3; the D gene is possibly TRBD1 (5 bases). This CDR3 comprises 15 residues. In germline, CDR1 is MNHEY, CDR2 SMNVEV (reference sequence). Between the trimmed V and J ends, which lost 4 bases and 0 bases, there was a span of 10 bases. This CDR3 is CASSWDGSSGNTIYF. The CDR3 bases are TGTGCCAGCAGTTGGGACGGTTCCTCTGGAAACACCATATATTTT.

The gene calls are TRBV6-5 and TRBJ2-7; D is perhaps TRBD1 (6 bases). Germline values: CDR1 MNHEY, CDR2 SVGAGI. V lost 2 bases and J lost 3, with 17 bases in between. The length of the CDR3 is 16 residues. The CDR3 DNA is TGTGCCAGCAGTTACGGGCGGGCAGGGGTTTTCTACGAGCAGTACTTC. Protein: CASSYGRAGVFYEQYF.

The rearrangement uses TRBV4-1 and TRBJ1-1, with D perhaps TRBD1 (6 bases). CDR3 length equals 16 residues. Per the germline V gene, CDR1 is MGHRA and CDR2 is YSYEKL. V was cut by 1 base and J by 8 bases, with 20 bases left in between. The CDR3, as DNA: TGCGCCAGCAGCCAAGGACGGGGGCGTACGATACGAGAAGCTTTCTTT. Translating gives CASSQGRGRTIREAFF.

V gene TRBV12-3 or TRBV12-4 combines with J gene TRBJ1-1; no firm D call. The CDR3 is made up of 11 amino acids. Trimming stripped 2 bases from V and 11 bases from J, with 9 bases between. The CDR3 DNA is TGTGCCAGCAGTTTACCGGGAGGCGCTTTCTTT. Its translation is CASSLPGGAFF.

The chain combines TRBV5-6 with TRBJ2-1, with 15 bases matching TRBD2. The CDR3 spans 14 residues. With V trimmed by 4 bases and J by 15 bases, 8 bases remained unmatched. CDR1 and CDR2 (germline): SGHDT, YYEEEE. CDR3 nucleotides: TGTGCCAGCAGCGCACGGACTAGCGGGAGGGATCTGTTCTTC. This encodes CASSARTSGRDLFF.